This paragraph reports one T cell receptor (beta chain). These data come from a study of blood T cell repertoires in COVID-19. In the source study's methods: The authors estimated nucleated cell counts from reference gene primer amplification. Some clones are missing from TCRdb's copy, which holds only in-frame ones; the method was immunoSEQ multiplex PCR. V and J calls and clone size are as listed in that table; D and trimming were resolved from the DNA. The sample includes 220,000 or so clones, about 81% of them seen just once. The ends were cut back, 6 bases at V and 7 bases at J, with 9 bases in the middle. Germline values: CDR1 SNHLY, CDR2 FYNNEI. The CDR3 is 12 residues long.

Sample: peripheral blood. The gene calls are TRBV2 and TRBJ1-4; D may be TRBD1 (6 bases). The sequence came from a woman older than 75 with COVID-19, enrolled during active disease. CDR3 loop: CASRSDSEKLFF. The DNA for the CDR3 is TGTGCCAGCAGATCGGACAGTGAAAAACTGTTTTTT. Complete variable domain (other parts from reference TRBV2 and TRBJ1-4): EPEVTQTPSHQVTQMGQEVILRCVPISNHLYFYWYRQILGQKVEFLVSFYNNEISEKSEIFDDQFSVERPDGSNFTLKIRSTKLEDSAMYFCASRSDSEKLFFGSGTQLSVL.